The present T cell receptor beta chain was sequenced within a study of regulatory T cells in long-lasting Graves disease. J gave up 3 bases and V 5 bases, and 6 bases lay outside the gene matches. In germline, CDR1 is MNHEY, CDR2 SMNVEV (reference sequence). CDR3 length: 14 residues. Sequencing libraries for TCR beta were prepared with iRepertoire HTBI primers and Arm-PCR of CDR3 regions. TCRdb called the multiplex PCR reads again in MiXCR, with one record for every CDR3 protein. The table shows 450,000 to 600,000 distinct CDR3 sequences, with around an eighth occurring only once. Time point defined: newly diagnosed GD, antithyroid drugs for less than 3 months. The TCR library used RNA extracted from PBMCs. These data also featured in a second study, about T cells in Graves' hyperthyroidism and ophthalmopathy. That source adds: TCR CDR3 underwent first-round RT-PCR with the HTBI primer set.

The sequences come from peripheral blood mononuclear cells (PBMCs), collected at new diagnosis, from a patient treated with antithyroid drugs. This clonotype was sampled from a young man with Graves disease. The genes are TRBV27 and TRBJ2-7; 8 nucleotides line up with TRBD1. The DNA of the CDR3 is TGTGCCAGCAGTCTGACAGGGGAAGACTACGAGCAGTACTTC. The encoded protein is CASSLTGEDYEQYF.